These T cell receptor beta chains were read from a single sample in a study of T cell changes during pregnancy in multiple sclerosis. Data came from immunoSEQ multiplex PCR; TCRdb stores just in-frame clones and leaves some out. The sample holds about 80,000 clones, around 90% seen once. The source was peripheral blood, collected before pregnancy. These receptors were collected from a female donor with multiple sclerosis, enrolled in a pregnancy study. The CDR3 runs from the conserved cysteine through the conserved F or W. D genes are given only for firm matches.

j_call d_call cdr3_length v_call cdr3_aa
TRBJ2-1 . 16 TRBV25-1 CASSESGAPAYNEQFF
TRBJ2-3 TRBD2 18 TRBV9 CASSPRTSGTPIEDTQYF
TRBJ2-7 . 14 TRBV14 CASTPGAASYEQYF
TRBJ1-2 . 14 TRBV6-1 CASSLQDPGVGYTF
TRBJ2-3 . 10 TRBV2 CASSVTRWYF
TRBJ2-5 . 11 TRBV5-4 CASSFMETQYF
TRBJ2-3 TRBD2 17 TRBV5-1 CASRTGEGSVGTDTQYF
TRBJ1-5 . 13 TRBV14 CASSQSGNQPQHF
TRBJ2-7 TRBD2 14 TRBV5-6 CASSFLGRESEQYF
TRBJ2-2 TRBD1 17 TRBV4-2 CASSPDLDRANTGELFF
TRBJ2-7 . 15 TRBV27 CASRLISASSYEQYF
TRBJ2-5 TRBD2 14 TRBV7-9 CASSLGLARETQYF
TRBJ2-7 TRBD1 12 TRBV30 CAWNRGSYEQYF